By frequency, the clone carrying this T cell receptor beta chain is medium-sized. Its target is not known. TRB rearrangements were amplified by touch-down multiplex PCR with mixed TRB-A/B primers. TCRdb reprocessed the multiplex PCR reads, keeping one entry per CDR3 protein, no DNA. Listed are a few thousand distinct CDR3 sequences; 10% to 12% falls within the top ten. The CDR3 is made up of 15 amino acids. CDR1 is MNHNS and CDR2 is SASEGT in the germline V gene. The sample originates from a study of T cell clusters in autoimmune cytopenias. Each sample's input was around 270 ng genomic DNA, 38,000 or so genome equivalents. Points from the study as a whole: TRB repertoire shifts in secondary cytopenia and chronic lymphocytic leukemia mostly reflected lymphoma, not autoimmunity. Physiological T cell clusters of healthy donors were apparently absent in primary autoimmune cytopenia patients. The T cell clusters were defined only in silico, without experimental functional validation.

Sequencing input: peripheral blood. The clonotype comes from a human donor with an autoimmune cytopenia or autoimmune hepatitis (not recorded which). This chain uses TRBV6-1 with TRBJ1-1; TCRdb picks TRBD1, but there is no DNA to check that call. This CDR3 is CASSAGTAMNTEAFF.